The 8 T cell receptor beta chains in this list originate from one sample, sequenced in a study of blood T cells in healthy people across ages. Primed by a sample-barcoded 5' primer and a J-beta primer mix, a second PCR proceeded for about 6 to 12 cycles. In TCRdb, the 5' RACE reads were re-called with MiXCR into one record per CDR3 protein. Found here are over 1,200,000 distinct CDR3 sequences, roughly 64% of them singletons; the top ten hold roughly 7%. The sequenced sample was blood. These receptors originate from a man aged 18 to 35 in good health.

Here the CDR3 reads CASSPIPRLQGAAGETQYF. The CDR3 DNA follows: TGTGCCAGCAGCCCTATTCCACGGCTCCAGGGGGCTGCGGGGGAGACCCAGTACTTC. The chain employs TRBV7-2 and TRBJ2-5; 8 nucleotides match TRBD1. The germline V gene encodes CDR1 SGHTA and CDR2 FQGNSA. V was clipped by 5 bases and J by 5 bases; unmatched bases: 22. This CDR3 spans 19 amino acids.

This rearrangement joins TRBV12-5 to TRBJ2-7; possibly TRBD2 for D (6 bases). The CDR3 loop spans 15 amino acids. Trimming shortened V by 0 bases and J by 4 bases, and 13 bases separated the two germline ends. CDR1 and CDR2 from the germline V gene are LGHNT and FRNRAP. The CDR3 sequence is CASGLVLGSRYEQYF. DNA for the CDR3: TGTGCTAGTGGTTTGGTACTCGGGAGTAGGTACGAGCAGTACTTC.

V is TRBV7-9 and J is TRBJ2-1; a weak D match, TRBD2 (5 bases). CDR1 and CDR2 from the germline V gene are SEHNR and FQNEAQ (reference sequence). This CDR3 comprises 17 residues. V lost 7 bases to trimming and J lost 0 bases, with 19 bases between them. The CDR3 DNA follows: TGTGCCAGCATACAACAGTCGACGGGAAGCTCCTACAATGAGCAGTTCTTC. It is translated as CASIQQSTGSSYNEQFF.

The V gene is TRBV5-8, the J gene TRBJ2-3, with 12 positions matching TRBD2. CDR1 is SGHTS and CDR2 is YDEGEE in the germline V gene. The CDR3 covers 18 residues. V lost 0 bases to trimming and J lost 4 bases; unmatched junction nucleotides: 9. The DNA for the CDR3 is TGTGCCAGCAGCTTGGAGTTCGGGACTAGCGGGTTTGCAGATACGCAGTATTTT. Translated: CASSLEFGTSGFADTQYF.

The rearrangement uses TRBV20-1 and TRBJ2-7, with 10 bases fitting TRBD1. The junction had 15 bases not matched to a gene; V was cut back by 3 bases and J by 1 base. The germline V gene has CDR1 DFQATT and CDR2 SNEGSKA (reference sequence). The CDR3 is 18 residues long. The CDR3: CSASSLTGGRVRSYEQYF. The CDR3 bases are TGCAGTGCTAGCTCTCTGACAGGGGGCCGAGTGAGATCCTACGAGCAGTACTTC.

This clonotype was observed a single time. This sequence joins TRBV6-8 and TRBJ1-5; 10 nucleotides match TRBD1. Germline trimming cut 8 bases from V and 4 bases from J; bases unmatched to any gene: 8. This CDR3 has 15 amino acids. The germline V gene encodes CDR1 MNHGY and CDR2 SAAAGT. DNA of the CDR3: TGTGCCAGCGGGCAGGGACAGGGGTTGAATCAGCCCCAGCATTTT. It translates to CASGQGQGLNQPQHF.

Comments on this clonotype: It may be a read error: a sequence one base away is much more abundant. This rearrangement joins TRBV5-1 to TRBJ1-2; 7 bases line up with TRBD1. Germline V CDR1 and CDR2: SGHRS, YFSETQ. The CDR3 is made up of 13 amino acids. CDR3 nucleotide sequence: TGCGCCAGCAGCCCCGACAGGGTCTATGGCTACGCCTTC. It translates to CASSPDRVYGYAF.

This clonotype was observed a few times. The V call is TRBV29-1, the J call TRBJ2-3, with D unclear. The CDR3 runs to 13 residues. CDR1 and CDR2 from the germline V gene are SQVTM and ANQGSEA. V dropped 4 bases and J dropped 0 bases, with 8 bases sitting between them. This chain's CDR3 is CSVVPRSTDTQYF. The CDR3, as DNA: TGCAGCGTTGTCCCCAGGAGCACAGATACGCAGTATTTT.